Listed below are T cell receptor beta chains from one sample, sequenced in a study of beta chain features in type 1 diabetes. TCRdb's copy holds only in-frame clones and misses some; the assay was immunoSEQ multiplex PCR. The sample holds 640,000 or so clones, around 15% seen once. Sequences were obtained from naive CD4+ T cells from blood. All receptors derive from a man younger than 35 with type 1 diabetes. CDR3s include the opening cysteine and the closing phenylalanine or tryptophan. D genes are given only for firm matches. Clone size is given for some rows only: seen once, a few or many times, or a class if the clone is expanded.

>TRBJ2-5|-|TRBV7-3|TRBD2
CASSSAAGPQETQYF
TGTGCCAGCAGCTCCGCAGCGGGGCCCCAAGAGACCCAGTACTTC
>TRBJ2-5|few|TRBV4-1|-
CASSRPGREETQYF
TGCGCCAGCAGCCGACCGGGGCGCGAAGAGACCCAGTACTTC
>TRBJ2-1|few|TRBV5-1|TRBD1
CASSVPGQGNNEQFF
TGCGCCAGCAGCGTACCGGGACAGGGTAACAATGAGCAGTTCTTC
>TRBJ1-3|-|TRBV6-5|-
CASSYDGYSGNTIYF
TGTGCCAGCAGTTACGACGGCTACTCTGGAAACACCATATATTTT
>TRBJ2-3|-|TRBV5-1|-
CASSPPTDTQYF
TGCGCCAGCAGCCCCCCCACAGATACGCAGTATTTT
>TRBJ2-5|-|TRBV9|-
CASSVVGQKETQYF
TGTGCCAGCAGCGTAGTAGGGCAGAAAGAGACCCAGTACTTC
>TRBJ2-2|-|TRBV18|-
CASSRQDTGELFF
TGTGCCAGCTCACGGCAGGACACCGGGGAGCTGTTTTTT
>TRBJ2-5|few|TRBV29-1|TRBD1
CSVGQGGETQYF
TGCAGCGTTGGACAGGGGGGAGAGACCCAGTACTTC
>TRBJ1-1|-|TRBV27|-
CASSRLLQEGLGTEAFF
TGTGCCAGCAGTCGGTTACTCCAGGAGGGGCTGGGCACTGAAGCTTTCTTT
>TRBJ1-5|-|TRBV7-6|-
CASSSQRDQPQHF
TGTGCCAGCAGCTCACAGCGGGATCAGCCCCAGCATTTT
>TRBJ2-3|-|TRBV2|-
CASSEAQQGTDTQYF
TGTGCCAGCAGTGAAGCGCAGCAGGGCACAGATACGCAGTATTTT
>TRBJ2-6|few|TRBV5-1|-
CASTGLAGANVLTF
TGCGCCAGCACGGGATTAGCTGGGGCCAACGTCCTGACTTTC
>TRBJ2-1|few|TRBV28|TRBD1
CASSSPGTGVYNEQFF
TGTGCCAGCAGCTCACCCGGGACAGGGGTGTACAATGAGCAGTTCTTC
>TRBJ1-2|-|TRBV5-6|TRBD1
CASNGDRNYGYTF
TGTGCCAGCAACGGGGACAGAAACTATGGCTACACCTTC
>TRBJ1-2|few|TRBV30|TRBD1
CAWNRDRGPGGYTF
TGTGCCTGGAATCGGGACAGGGGCCCGGGTGGCTACACCTTC
>TRBJ2-7|-|TRBV28|-
CASSFPPGYEQYF
TGTGCCAGCAGTTTCCCGCCGGGGTACGAGCAGTACTTC
>TRBJ2-5|-|TRBV19|TRBD1
CASSIQPGQQETQYF
TGTGCCAGTAGTATCCAGCCGGGACAGCAAGAGACCCAGTACTTC
>TRBJ1-1|few|TRBV13|-
CASSLGDLRVSDTEAFF
TGTGCCAGCAGCTTAGGGGACCTCAGGGTTTCGGACACTGAAGCTTTCTTT
>TRBJ2-3|few|TRBV11-3|TRBD2
CASSLGLAGVEDTQYF
TGTGCCAGCAGCCTCGGGCTAGCGGGGGTTGAGGATACGCAGTATTTT
>TRBJ1-4|few|TRBV4-1|TRBD1
CASSPRRTGLNEKLFF
TGCGCCAGCAGCCCCCGGAGGACAGGGCTTAATGAAAAACTGTTTTTT
>TRBJ1-1|few|TRBV6-5|-
CASSYDTLSNTEAFF
TGTGCCAGCAGTTACGACACCCTCTCCAACACTGAAGCTTTCTTT
>TRBJ2-1|few|TRBV6-6|-
CASSYSMANEQFF
TGTGCCAGCAGTTACTCGATGGCCAATGAGCAGTTCTTC
>TRBJ2-7|-|TRBV9|TRBD2
CASSPGAGGSYEQYF
TGTGCCAGCAGCCCTGGAGCGGGGGGGTCCTACGAGCAGTACTTC
>TRBJ1-2|few|TRBV7-3|TRBD1
CASSLRPGQGEYGYTF
TGTGCCAGCAGCTTAAGACCGGGACAGGGGGAGTATGGCTACACCTTC
>TRBJ1-6|few|TRBV5-1|-
CASSLNEDSPLHF
TGCGCCAGCAGCTTGAATGAGGATTCACCCCTCCACTTT
>TRBJ2-1|-|TRBV9|TRBD2
CASSVVTGGAFPPEQFF
TGTGCCAGCAGCGTAGTCACCGGGGGGGCCTTTCCCCCAGAGCAGTTCTTC
>TRBJ2-7|few|TRBV5-1|-
CASSPDSYEQYF
TGCGCCAGCAGCCCGGACAGCTACGAGCAGTACTTC
>TRBJ2-7|few|TRBV15|TRBD2
CATSRDLAGGREQYF
TGTGCCACCAGCAGAGATCTGGCGGGGGGCCGCGAGCAGTACTTC
>TRBJ1-1|-|TRBV19|TRBD1
CASKTGVTTEAFF
TGTGCCAGTAAGACAGGGGTAACCACTGAAGCTTTCTTT
>TRBJ1-2|-|TRBV2|-
CASRPSPGRGDGYTF
TGTGCCAGCAGACCAAGCCCCGGAAGAGGCGATGGCTACACCTTC
>TRBJ2-1|-|TRBV6-5|TRBD2
CASSYSGGASHEQFF
TGTGCCAGCAGTTATAGCGGGGGGGCATCGCATGAGCAGTTCTTC
>TRBJ2-5|-|TRBV10-3|TRBD1
CAIRSGQEWETQYF
TGTGCCATCAGAAGCGGACAGGAATGGGAGACCCAGTACTTC
>TRBJ2-2|-|TRBV7-9|TRBD1
CASSARTGTGELFF
TGTGCCAGCAGCGCAAGGACAGGGACCGGGGAGCTGTTTTTT
>TRBJ1-3|few|TRBV27|-
CASSSPGSGNTIYF
TGTGCCAGCAGTTCCCCCGGCTCTGGAAACACCATATATTTT
>TRBJ1-6|-|TRBV14|TRBD1
CASSPRTGGSSPLHF
TGTGCCAGCAGCCCCAGGACAGGCGGAAGTTCACCCCTCCACTTT
>TRBJ1-2|few|TRBV5-4|-
CASTPEGLGNYGYTF
TGTGCCAGCACCCCTGAAGGGCTTGGAAACTATGGCTACACCTTC
>TRBJ1-1|few|TRBV6-1|-
CASSEVKATEAFF
TGTGCCAGCAGTGAGGTGAAGGCGACTGAAGCTTTCTTT
>TRBJ2-5|-|TRBV6-5|-
CASSSIRDLETQYF
TGTGCCAGCAGTTCGATCCGGGATCTAGAGACCCAGTACTTC
>TRBJ2-3|-|TRBV25-1|-
CASSGSGSYTQYF
TGTGCCAGCAGTGGAAGCGGGTCCTATACGCAGTATTTT
>TRBJ2-1|few|TRBV2|TRBD1
CASSEEGTGNNEQFF
TGTGCCAGCAGTGAAGAAGGGACAGGCAACAATGAGCAGTTCTTC
>TRBJ1-2|-|TRBV27|-
CASSLLGGQPLNYGYTF
TGTGCCAGCAGTTTATTGGGTGGACAGCCTCTTAACTATGGCTACACCTTC
>TRBJ1-2|few|TRBV4-1|-
CASSQGRDQRYYGYTF
TGCGCCAGCAGCCAAGGCCGGGACCAAAGGTACTATGGCTACACCTTC
>TRBJ1-6|few|TRBV18|-
CASSPVGASSPLHF
TGTGCCAGCTCACCGGTAGGGGCTAGTTCACCCCTCCACTTT
>TRBJ1-1|-|TRBV30|TRBD1
CAWSALISGTGGIGAFF
TGTGCCTGGAGTGCATTAATCTCCGGGACAGGGGGCATCGGCGCTTTCTTT
>TRBJ1-6|-|TRBV27|TRBD1
CASRTGTVNNSPLHF
TGTGCCAGCAGGACCGGGACAGTAAATAATTCACCCCTCCACTTT
>TRBJ1-1|few|TRBV28|-
CASRGGFEGNTEAFF
TGTGCCAGCAGAGGTGGTTTTGAGGGGAACACTGAAGCTTTCTTT
>TRBJ1-6|few|TRBV4-1|-
CASSQDTRGINSPLHF
TGCGCCAGCAGCCAAGATACCCGGGGGATCAATTCACCCCTCCACTTT
>TRBJ2-1|-|TRBV2|-
CASSTNSPEEFF
TGTGCCAGCAGCACTAATTCCCCCGAGGAGTTCTTC
>TRBJ2-1|few|TRBV7-6|-
CASIPAGTHNEQFF
TGTGCCAGCATCCCAGCGGGGACACACAATGAGCAGTTCTTC
>TRBJ2-7|-|TRBV7-9|-
CASSLTGRDEQYF
TGTGCCAGCAGCTTAACAGGGAGGGACGAGCAGTACTTC
>TRBJ2-7|-|TRBV6-5|TRBD1
CASSYSRTGGHEQYF
TGTGCCAGCAGTTACTCTAGGACAGGGGGCCACGAGCAGTACTTC
>TRBJ2-7|-|TRBV2|TRBD1
CASSRTGAAHEQYF
TGTGCCAGCAGTCGGACAGGGGCGGCCCACGAGCAGTACTTC